The 28 T cell receptor beta chains listed next were all sequenced from one sample in a study of T-cell memory formation after mild COVID-19. TCRdb re-called the 5' RACE reads through MiXCR, storing one row per CDR3 protein. The sample lists about 430,000 distinct CDR3 sequences, roughly 18% occurring once. The sequenced material came from PBMCs or a T cell subset sorted from them (not recorded which). The receptors come from a man younger than 30 who had mild COVID-19 (a few samples of this study predate the infection). Cell type and time point are not known.

V is TRBV20-1 and J is TRBJ1-1; a possible D gene is TRBD1 (6 bases). The CDR3 contains 13 residues. V lost 5 bases and J 3 bases, leaving 13 bases between the germline ends. Germline V lookup: CDR1 DFQATT, CDR2 SNEGSKA (reference sequence). The CDR3: CSAGGTLHTEAFF. The CDR3 region has the DNA TGCAGTGCTGGTGGGACACTACACACTGAAGCTTTCTTT.

In its sample, this clonotype was seen a few times. The V and J genes are TRBV4-1 and TRBJ2-7; D gene uncertain. The CDR3 sequence is 14 residues long. The V gene's germline CDR1 is MGHRA and CDR2 YSYEKL. Trimming left V 0 bases short and J 4 bases short, with 10 bases between. The CDR3 sequence: CASSQETDIYEQYF. CDR3 in DNA: TGCGCCAGCAGCCAAGAGACGGATATTTACGAGCAGTACTTC.

The genes are TRBV10-3 and TRBJ2-5, with unresolved D. CDR3 length equals 13 residues. The germline V gene encodes CDR1 ENHRY and CDR2 SYGVKD. V shed 2 bases and J shed 3 bases, with 7 bases lying between them. The CDR3 protein is CAISEGREETQYF. In DNA, the CDR3 is TGTGCCATCAGTGAGGGACGTGAAGAGACCCAGTACTTC.

The chain combines TRBV20-1 with TRBJ1-2; TRBD1 might be the D (5 bases). From germline, CDR1 is DFQATT and CDR2 SNEGSKA (reference sequence). The CDR3 extends over 13 amino acids. The CDR3 region has the DNA TGCAGCGTGAGGGACGGGGGGTACTATGGCTACACCTTC. It encodes CSVRDGGYYGYTF.

This clonotype was observed a handful of times. The chain combines TRBV11-2 with TRBJ2-3, with 8 positions matching TRBD1. Trimming cost V 5 bases and J 3 bases; bases outside gene matches: 4. The CDR3 covers 14 residues. Germline loops: CDR1 SGHAT, CDR2 FQNNGV. The CDR3 here is CASSPDRATDTQYF. DNA for the CDR3: TGTGCCAGCAGCCCGGACAGGGCGACAGATACGCAGTATTTT.

This clonotype was found a few times. The chain combines TRBV4-1 with TRBJ2-5; the D gene is possibly TRBD2 (6 bases). Germline V CDR1 and CDR2: MGHRA, YSYEKL. The CDR3 has 17 amino acids. Trimming cost V 3 bases and J 2 bases, with 19 bases left between them. CDR3 in amino acids: CASSQIPRGARQETQYF. CDR3 DNA: TGCGCCAGCAGCCAGATCCCCCGCGGGGCCAGACAAGAGACCCAGTACTTC.

This clonotype has only a few counts. The genes are TRBV10-2 and TRBJ2-5, with TRBD2 matching 9 bases. J lost 2 bases, V lost 10 bases, and 8 bases had no gene match. Germline V gene data show CDR1 as WSHSY and CDR2 as SAAADI. The CDR3 is 14 amino acids. CDR3 bases: TGCGCCACCCGCGAGCGGGGGGTTCAAGAGACCCAGTACTTC. Its protein is CATRERGVQETQYF.

This clonotype was detected only a few times. This rearrangement joins TRBV7-9 to TRBJ1-6; no definite D call. The germline V gene encodes CDR1 SEHNR and CDR2 FQNEAQ (reference sequence). The CDR3 loop spans 14 amino acids. V was pared by 1 base and J by 7 bases, with 8 bases between. CDR3: CASSLVGGNSPLHF. The CDR3 region has the DNA TGTGCCAGCAGCTTAGTTGGCGGAAATTCACCCCTCCACTTT.

This clonotype was seen a few times. The rearrangement uses TRBV10-3 and TRBJ1-1; 8 nucleotides align to TRBD1. The CDR3 runs 14 residues. Trimming removed 7 bases from V and 0 bases from J; junction bases left unmatched: 4. Looked up from germline, CDR1 is ENHRY and CDR2 is SYGVKD. CDR3 residues: CAITTDRVNTEAFF. The CDR3 DNA follows: TGTGCCATCACCACGGACAGGGTGAACACTGAAGCTTTCTTT.

This clonotype has a count of ten or more. The rearrangement links TRBV4-1 to TRBJ2-7, with 7 bases identical to TRBD2. Germline CDR1 and CDR2: MGHRA and YSYEKL. The CDR3 consists of 15 residues. The trim removed 1 base at V and 2 bases at J, leaving 5 bases unmatched. The CDR3 sequence: CASSQGGAGAYEQYF. The CDR3 DNA reads TGCGCCAGCAGCCAAGGGGGCGCGGGGGCCTACGAGCAGTACTTC.

The genes are TRBV9 and TRBJ2-1; D is perhaps TRBD2 (6 bases). Germline V CDR1 and CDR2: SGDLS, YYNGEE. The CDR3 length is 12 residues. V lost 3 bases and J lost 5, with 6 bases in between. The CDR3 region is CASSGTNNEQFF. The CDR3 DNA sequence: TGTGCCAGCAGCGGGACTAACAATGAGCAGTTCTTC.

In DNA form, the CDR3 reads TGTGCCATCAGTGAGTCGACTCGAGGCTTTTCATATGGCTACACCTTC. It yields the protein CAISESTRGFSYGYTF. The chain employs TRBV10-3 and TRBJ1-2, with D unclear. V lost 0 bases and J lost 5, with 16 bases in between. The CDR3 runs 16 residues. CDR1 is ENHRY, CDR2 SYGVKD, per germline.

This clonotype occurred a few times. J is TRBJ1-2 and V is TRBV20-1; no clear D. This CDR3 has 13 residues. The germline V gene encodes CDR1 DFQATT and CDR2 SNEGSKA (reference sequence). V lost 5 bases and J lost 3, with 13 bases in between. In DNA form, the CDR3 reads TGCAGTGCTCCAGCAGGATCATACTATGGCTACACCTTC. Translated: CSAPAGSYYGYTF.

This clonotype showed up just a few times. The V call is TRBV6-5, the J call TRBJ2-7, with D perhaps TRBD1 (6 bases). Germline V gene sequence: CDR1 MNHEY, CDR2 SVGAGI. Trimming removed 4 bases at V and 4 bases at J, with 11 bases between. CDR3 size: 13 residues. The CDR3 region has the DNA TGTGCCAGCAGTTCACTAACAGGGTACGAGCAGTACTTC. This encodes CASSSLTGYEQYF.

This clonotype was counted a few times. The chain employs TRBV5-1 and TRBJ2-1; D perhaps matches TRBD1 (5 bases). This CDR3 is 17 amino acids long. Trimming pared 1 base from V and 3 bases from J, leaving 17 bases between. Germline V CDR1 and CDR2: SGHRS, YFSETQ. This chain's CDR3 is CASSLQGNGWDYNEQFF. As DNA, the CDR3 is TGCGCCAGCAGCTTGCAGGGTAACGGCTGGGACTACAATGAGCAGTTCTTC.

The CDR3 DNA reads as TGTGCCAGCAGTTCACCACAGGGGGAGGACACTGAAGCTTTCTTT. It translates to CASSSPQGEDTEAFF. The chain has TRBV27 and TRBJ1-1, with 8 bases identical to TRBD1. The CDR3 is made up of 15 amino acids. With 4 bases clipped from V and 3 bases from J, the junction kept 7 bases outside the gene matches. CDR1 is MNHEY and CDR2 is SMNVEV in the germline V gene (reference sequence).

V usage is TRBV4-1 and J usage is TRBJ2-1; TRBD1 matches at 10 bases. The V and J ends lost 4 bases and 4 bases, in that order; junction bases with no gene match: 4. The germline CDR1 and CDR2 sequences are MGHRA and YSYEKL. The CDR3 has 15 amino acids. CDR3 loop: CASSRWTGGYNEQFF. For the CDR3, the DNA is TGCGCCAGCAGCCGGTGGACAGGGGGGTACAATGAGCAGTTCTTC.

This clonotype was detected ten times or more. The V gene is TRBV20-1, the J gene TRBJ2-5; D gene ambiguous. The CDR3 totals 12 residues. The germline CDR1 and CDR2 sequences are DFQATT and SNEGSKA (reference sequence). The V end was cut by 5 bases, the J end by 1 base, with 8 bases between. CDR3 in DNA: TGCAGTGCTCGTGGGCTCCAAGAGACCCAGTACTTC. Its protein product is CSARGLQETQYF.

This clonotype was recorded at least ten times. The rearrangement uses TRBV10-3 and TRBJ2-1; TRBD1 aligns across 7 bases. V shed 2 bases, J shed 10 bases, and the junction held 8 bases outside the gene matches. The CDR3 has 14 residues. From germline, CDR1 is ENHRY and CDR2 SYGVKD. Written as DNA, the CDR3 is TGTGCCATCAGTGAGGCCTCGACAGGGCAGGAGCAGTTCTTC. This sequence encodes CAISEASTGQEQFF.

J is TRBJ1-1 and V is TRBV25-1; D may be TRBD1 (5 bases). Germline V CDR1 and CDR2: MGHDK, SYGVNS. Trimming pared 2 bases from V and 3 bases from J, leaving 10 bases between. There are 14 residues in the CDR3. The CDR3 loop reads CASSELWGDTEAFF. The CDR3 DNA is TGTGCCAGCAGTGAACTCTGGGGCGACACTGAAGCTTTCTTT.

The rearrangement links TRBV12-3 or TRBV12-4 to TRBJ2-3; TRBD1 matches at 10 bases. The length of the CDR3 is 16 residues. V lost 4 bases and J lost 1; bases outside the gene matches: 5. The CDR3 bases are TGTGCCAGCAGTTCTACCGGGACAGGGGGCACAGATACGCAGTATTTT. Its protein is CASSSTGTGGTDTQYF.

This clonotype was observed once. The chain joins TRBV20-1 to TRBJ2-7; D may be TRBD1 (6 bases). V dropped 6 bases and J dropped 3 bases, with 18 bases sitting between them. The V gene's germline CDR1 is DFQATT and CDR2 SNEGSKA (reference sequence). The CDR3 sequence is 14 residues long. The CDR3 DNA reads TGCAGTGCACGGTATAGGGGGAGTTTCTACGAGCAGTACTTC. It specifies CSARYRGSFYEQYF.

A single count supports this clonotype. The chain combines TRBV5-1 with TRBJ1-1; D is perhaps TRBD1 (6 bases). Deletions cut 1 base from V and 4 bases from J, with 8 bases between. The CDR3 runs to 13 residues. Per germline, CDR1 SGHRS and CDR2 YFSETQ. The CDR3 DNA follows: TGCGCCAGCAGCTTGCAGGGGTTCACTGAAGCTTTCTTT. Translation: CASSLQGFTEAFF.

This clonotype was found a few times. The V gene is TRBV7-9, the J gene TRBJ2-7; D tentatively fits TRBD1 or TRBD2 (5 bases each). CDR1 and CDR2 (germline): SEHNR, FQNEAQ (reference sequence). Deletions cut 4 bases from V and 7 bases from J, with 14 bases between. CDR3 length equals 13 residues. The chain's CDR3 is CASSWDGSMEQYF. The CDR3 nucleotides are TGTGCCAGCAGCTGGGACGGCTCGATGGAGCAGTACTTC.

The rearrangement links TRBV29-1 to TRBJ2-5, with 7 bases lining up with TRBD1. CDR1 is SQVTM and CDR2 is ANQGSEA in the germline V gene. The CDR3 sequence is 13 residues long. Trimming took 2 bases from V and 2 from J; bases not matched to a gene: 2. CDR3 sequence reads: CSVEKDRQETQYF. CDR3 nucleotide sequence: TGCAGCGTTGAAAAGGACAGGCAAGAGACCCAGTACTTC.

The chain combines TRBV20-1 with TRBJ1-1; TRBD1 aligns across 8 bases. CDR1 and CDR2 from the germline V gene are DFQATT and SNEGSKA (reference sequence). V lost 5 bases and J lost 5; bases outside the gene matches: 13. This CDR3 region has 15 residues. CDR3 coding DNA: TGCAGTGCTGGCGCCGCAGGGGGCGTCCAAACTGAAGCTTTCTTT. Its translation: CSAGAAGGVQTEAFF.

In this sample, this clonotype turned up a few times. V usage is TRBV7-2 and J usage is TRBJ2-1; TRBD2 matches at 9 bases. The CDR3 is made up of 15 amino acids. V was clipped by 3 bases and J by 9 bases; unmatched bases: 9. The V gene's germline CDR1 is SGHTA and CDR2 FQGNSA. The CDR3 reads CASSFSGRGGSEQFF. CDR3 in DNA: TGTGCCAGCAGCTTTAGCGGGCGGGGGGGCAGTGAGCAGTTCTTC. Together with reference TRBV7-2 and TRBJ2-1, the CDR3 gives the full variable domain: GAGVSQSPSNKVTEKGKDVELRCDPISGHTALYWYRQSLGQGLEFLIYFQGNSAPDKSGLPSDRFSAERTGGSVSTLTIQRTQQEDSAVYLCASSFSGRGGSEQFFGPGTRLTVL.

This chain uses TRBV5-1 with TRBJ2-1; 8 nucleotides line up with TRBD1. Germline lookup yields CDR1 SGHRS and CDR2 YFSETQ. The CDR3 has 14 residues. V gave up 4 bases and J gave up 6 bases; unmatched junction bases: 6. The CDR3 nucleotides are TGCGCCAGCAGCCTCCCGGACAGGGTCAATGAGCAGTTCTTC. The encoded protein is CASSLPDRVNEQFF.